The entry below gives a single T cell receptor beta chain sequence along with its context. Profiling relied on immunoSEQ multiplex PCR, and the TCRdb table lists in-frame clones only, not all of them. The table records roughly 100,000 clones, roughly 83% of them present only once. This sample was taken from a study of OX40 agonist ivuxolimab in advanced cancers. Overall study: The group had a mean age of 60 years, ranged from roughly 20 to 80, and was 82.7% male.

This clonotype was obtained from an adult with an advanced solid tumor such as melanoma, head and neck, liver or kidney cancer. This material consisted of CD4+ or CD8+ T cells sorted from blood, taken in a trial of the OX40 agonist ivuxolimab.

CDR3 in DNA: TGTGCCAGCAGAAGAGGACCCGCAACTAATGAAAAACTGTTTTTT. It is translated as CASRRGPATNEKLFF. The V call is TRBV9, the J call TRBJ1-4; D is undetermined. Germline CDR1 SGDLS, CDR2 YYNGEE. The CDR3 loop spans 15 amino acids. The V gene lost 5 bases and the J gene lost 0 bases, with 11 bases spanning the gap. The full variable domain, its missing parts supplied by reference TRBV9 and TRBJ1-4, is DSGVTQTPKHLITATGQRVTLRCSPRSGDLSVYWYQQSLDQGLQFLIQYYNGEERAKGNILERFSAQQFPDLHSELNLSSLELGDSALYFCASRRGPATNEKLFFGSGTQLSVL.